This T cell receptor beta chain was identified in a study of tumor and adjacent non-tumor tissue in lung cancer. Study-wide background: Patients were aged roughly 30 to 76, nine to eleven men and a handful of women, stage I to III. General study results and limits: Compared with tumor, normal lung showed significantly lower TCR diversity. In normal lung, the top 100 clones were significantly more dominant than in tumor.

This clonotype was recorded at least ten times. Antigen: not known. The library came from three nested PCR rounds adapted from ARM-PCR protocols. TCRdb reprocessed the multiplex PCR reads with MiXCR, giving one entry per CDR3 protein. Of tens of thousands of distinct CDR3 sequences listed, 60% to 85% are singletons. The template was RNA from unsorted bulk tissue. CDR1 and CDR2 (germline): MNHEY, SVGAGI. The CDR3 runs 16 residues. V was clipped by 6 bases and J by 4 bases, with 22 bases between them. Material: lung tumor tissue. The sequence came from a woman aged 45-65 years with non-small cell lung cancer. The chain uses TRBV6-5 and TRBJ2-7, with a tentative D call TRBD2 (7 bases). The CDR3 protein is CASSLRARGAGYEQYF. The CDR3, as DNA: TGTGCCAGCAGCCTACGGGCCCGGGGGGCCGGTTACGAGCAGTACTTC.